One sample yielded the 16 T cell receptor beta chains listed below, sequenced in a study of blood T cells in healthy people across ages. Sample-barcoded 5' priming and a J-beta primer mix drove a second PCR of about 6 to 12 cycles. TCRdb reprocessed the 5' RACE reads via MiXCR and lists one record per CDR3 protein. This sample carries about 770,000 distinct CDR3 sequences, under 45% of them seen once, and the ten largest clones take roughly 19%. Material for sequencing was blood. These receptors were collected from a man aged 60-69 years in good health.

J is TRBJ2-4 and V is TRBV27, with D maybe TRBD1 (6 bases). The J call may be incorrect, as the DNA end agrees better with TRBJ2-5. The CDR3 has 17 residues. The V gene's germline CDR1 is MNHEY and CDR2 SMNVEV (reference sequence). CDR3 sequence: CASSLRKGHPGKETQYF. In nucleotides, the CDR3 is TGTGCCAGCAGTCTTCGGAAGGGACATCCCGGTAAAGAGACCCAGTACTTC.

This sequence joins TRBV2 and TRBJ2-5, with 7 bases that match TRBD2. Trimming cost V 6 bases and J 11 bases; bases outside gene matches: 15. Looked up from germline, CDR1 is SNHLY and CDR2 is FYNNEI. The CDR3 has 14 amino acids. The CDR3, as DNA: TGTGCCAGCAGCGAGAGACTAGCTTCACGTGAGCAGTACTTC. Translating gives CASSERLASREQYF.

This chain connects TRBV12-3 or TRBV12-4 to TRBJ2-5; 10 nucleotides line up with TRBD2. CDR3 size: 18 residues. The J segment lost 0 bases and the V segment lost 3 bases, leaving 10 bases of the junction unmatched. CDR3 nucleotides: TGTGCCAGCAGTTTTGGGGTAGCGGGGGGCCAAGACCAAGAGACCCAGTACTTC. Translation gives CASSFGVAGGQDQETQYF.

This clonotype has only a few counts. V is TRBV7-9 and J is TRBJ1-2; no clear D. Trimming cost V 1 base and J 5 bases, with 14 bases left between them. This CDR3 has 15 amino acids. The germline V gene encodes CDR1 SEHNR and CDR2 FQNEAQ (reference sequence). In DNA, the CDR3 is TGTGCCAGCAGCTTAGACCGGAATCCTGGGTATGGCTACACCTTC. It yields the protein CASSLDRNPGYGYTF.

This clonotype was detected a few times. This chain connects TRBV19 to TRBJ2-2; D gene unclear. CDR1 is LNHDA and CDR2 is SQIVND in the germline V gene (reference sequence). V was trimmed by 5 bases and J by 8 bases, leaving 9 bases between them. This CDR3 spans 12 amino acids. In DNA, the CDR3 is TGTGCCAGTAGTTTCATATATGGGGAGCTGTTTTTT. Translation: CASSFIYGELFF.

The V and J genes are TRBV20-1 and TRBJ2-3; TRBD2 matches at 9 bases. The junction had 11 bases not matched to a gene; V was cut back by 4 bases and J by 6 bases. The CDR3 length is 15 residues. Germline CDR1 DFQATT, CDR2 SNEGSKA (reference sequence). This chain's CDR3 is CSAIQAAGGPDTQYF. DNA of the CDR3: TGCAGTGCTATACAGGCGGCGGGGGGGCCCGATACGCAGTATTTT.

The gene calls are TRBV19 and TRBJ2-5; 9 bases fit TRBD1. This CDR3 has 14 residues. Germline CDR1 is LNHDA and CDR2 is SQIVND (reference sequence). The J segment lost 4 bases and the V segment lost 5 bases, leaving 5 bases of the junction unmatched. The CDR3 region is CASSGDRDRETQYF. The CDR3 nucleotides are TGTGCCAGTAGTGGGGACAGGGATCGAGAGACCCAGTACTTC.

This sequence joins TRBV3-1 and TRBJ1-4; 8 positions agree with TRBD1. The CDR3 covers 12 residues. Germline V gives CDR1 LGHDT, CDR2 YNNKEL (reference sequence). V shed 5 bases and J 14 bases; nucleotides not matched to a gene: 7. The CDR3 nucleotides read TGTGCCAGCAGCGCCCGGACAGGGAGTCTGTTTTTT. It yields the protein CASSARTGSLFF.

V usage is TRBV6-5 and J usage is TRBJ1-2; TRBD1 agrees at 8 bases. Trimming took 0 bases from V and 6 from J; bases not matched to a gene: 12. This CDR3 has 17 residues. Per germline, CDR1 MNHEY and CDR2 SVGAGI. The CDR3 bases are TGTGCCAGCAGTTACTCGTATGGGACAGGCCCACGAAATGGCTACACCTTC. The encoded protein is CASSYSYGTGPRNGYTF.

The chain recombines TRBV5-1 with TRBJ2-7; a weak D match, TRBD1 (5 bases). V shed 3 bases and J shed 2 bases, with 12 bases lying between them. This CDR3 region has 14 residues. CDR1 is SGHRS, CDR2 YFSETQ, per germline. CDR3 coding DNA: TGCGCCAGCAGCTGGGGCCAGGGAACCTACGAGCAGTACTTC. It translates to CASSWGQGTYEQYF.

The chain couples TRBV6-5 to TRBJ2-4; TRBD1 matches at 10 bases. Germline V lookup: CDR1 MNHEY, CDR2 SVGAGI. J lost 11 bases, V lost 6 bases, and 13 bases had no gene match. The CDR3 sequence is 15 residues long. The CDR3 DNA reads TGTGCCAGCAGCACCTCCGGGACAGGGGTTTCAGTTCAGTACTTC. Amino acids: CASSTSGTGVSVQYF.

This clonotype has a handful of counts. V is TRBV7-2 and J is TRBJ2-3, with D tentatively TRBD2 (7 bases). Trimming pared 7 bases from V and 0 bases from J, leaving 14 bases between. The CDR3 is 15 amino acids. Germline lookup yields CDR1 SGHTA and CDR2 FQGNSA. DNA for the CDR3: TGTGCCAGCACCCTGAGGGGGGGGAGCACAGATACGCAGTATTTT. It is translated as CASTLRGGSTDTQYF.

The chain joins TRBV4-3 to TRBJ1-5, with TRBD1 matching over 8 bases. Trimming at V came to 4 bases and at J to 6 bases, leaving 8 bases not matched to a gene. The germline V gene has CDR1 LGHNA and CDR2 YSLEER. The CDR3 length is 15 residues. DNA for the CDR3: TGCGCCAGCAGCCGCAACAGGGGGAGTGGTCAGCCCCAGCATTTT. Protein sequence: CASSRNRGSGQPQHF.

This clonotype was counted only a few times. V gene TRBV6-2 or TRBV6-3 combines with J gene TRBJ2-1, with D uncertain. The CDR3 is 15 residues long. Germline V gene sequence: CDR1 MNHEY, CDR2 SVGEGT. The germline V and J ends were trimmed by 0 bases and 2 bases, with 8 bases remaining between them. CDR3 in DNA: TGTGCCAGCAGTTACTCTAGGACCGCCTACAATGAGCAGTTCTTC. This translates into CASSYSRTAYNEQFF.

A few counts support this clonotype. A much larger clone is a single base away; this may be a read error. The chain uses TRBV11-2 and TRBJ1-2; possibly TRBD1 for D (5 bases). This CDR3 region has 12 residues. Deletions cut 4 bases from V and 12 bases from J, with 15 bases between. Germline CDR1 reads SGHAT; CDR2 reads FQNNGV. DNA of the CDR3: TGTGCCAGCAGCTCAAGTTGGCGGGGCCACACCTTC. It encodes CASSSSWRGHTF.

The chain couples TRBV29-1 to TRBJ2-1; 8 bases align to TRBD2. This CDR3 has 14 residues. Germline V gives CDR1 SQVTM, CDR2 ANQGSEA. V gave up 3 bases and J gave up 10 bases; unmatched junction bases: 11. CDR3 in amino acids: CSVDAGTRPYEQFF. The DNA for the CDR3 is TGCAGCGTTGACGCTGGGACTAGGCCCTACGAGCAGTTCTTC.